Following are 25 T cell receptor beta chains from one sample sequenced in a study of cytomegalovirus exposure and HLA in healthy donors. It was with 60 Vbeta and 13 Jbeta primers that the PCR ran. This table comes from immunoSEQ multiplex PCR, and its TCRdb copy is limited to in-frame clones, with some not included. The data show approximately 100,000 clones, around 80% seen once. Material: PBMCs. These receptors were collected from a male donor in good health and CMV-seropositive.

The J gene is TRBJ2-2, the V gene TRBV5-4; no clear D. There are 12 residues in the CDR3. Per the germline V gene, CDR1 is SGHNT and CDR2 is YYREEE (reference sequence). The V gene lost 5 bases and the J gene lost 3 bases, with 5 bases spanning the gap. As DNA, the CDR3 is TGTGCCAGCAGTTATGACACCGGGGAGCTGTTTTTT. Amino acids: CASSYDTGELFF.

J is TRBJ2-1 and V is TRBV27; weak D call: TRBD2 (6 bases). The ends were cut back, 3 bases at V and 0 bases at J, with 21 bases in the middle. Germline CDR1 and CDR2: MNHEY and SMNVEV (reference sequence). The CDR3 runs 19 residues. This chain's CDR3 is CASSFSPQEGTSSYNEQFF. The CDR3, as DNA: TGTGCCAGCAGTTTTAGCCCCCAGGAGGGGACCAGCTCCTACAATGAGCAGTTCTTC.

The rearrangement uses TRBV11-3 and TRBJ2-5; perhaps TRBD2 as D (6 bases). CDR1 is SGHNT and CDR2 is YENEEA in the germline V gene. V lost 4 bases to trimming and J lost 5 bases, with 8 bases between them. The CDR3 consists of 12 residues. The CDR3 spells CASSSGTETQYF. DNA for the CDR3: TGTGCCAGCAGCTCGGGGACTGAGACCCAGTACTTC.

The genes are TRBV19 and TRBJ1-6, with 7 bases that match TRBD1. V shed 6 bases and J 7 bases; nucleotides not matched to a gene: 3. Germline CDR1 LNHDA, CDR2 SQIVND (reference sequence). The CDR3 has 13 residues. DNA of the CDR3: TGTGCCAGTAGAGAAGGGGGCAATTCACCCCTCCACTTT. Its protein product is CASREGGNSPLHF.

This clone turned up a few times. This chain connects TRBV27 to TRBJ1-6; 9 positions match TRBD1. Germline CDR1 reads MNHEY; CDR2 reads SMNVEV (reference sequence). The junction had 8 bases not matched to a gene; V was cut back by 7 bases and J by 4 bases. The CDR3 runs 16 residues. As DNA, the CDR3 is TGTGCCAGCACCAAGGGGACAGGGCCTTATAATTCACCCCTCCACTTT. This gives the protein CASTKGTGPYNSPLHF.

This clone occurred a few times. The chain employs TRBV4-3 and TRBJ2-5; perhaps TRBD1 as D (5 bases). Germline CDR1 reads LGHNA; CDR2 reads YSLEER. Trimming shortened V by 9 bases and J by 1 base, and 12 bases separated the two germline ends. There are 13 residues in the CDR3. CDR3 loop: CASATGVQETQYF. The CDR3 bases are TGCGCCAGTGCAACAGGAGTCCAAGAGACCCAGTACTTC.

The chain combines TRBV28 with TRBJ1-4; a possible D gene is TRBD1 (6 bases). Germline CDR1 is MDHEN and CDR2 is SYDVKM. There are 14 residues in the CDR3. Trimming took off 5 bases at V and 8 bases at J, with 15 bases between the two ends. The CDR3 DNA reads TGTGCCAGCAGTCCCGGACAGTTGCGGGAAAAACTGTTTTTT. Protein sequence: CASSPGQLREKLFF.

This CDR3 reads CASSLMRGAAETQYF. CDR3 DNA: TGTGCCAGCAGCCTGATGCGGGGGGCCGCGGAGACCCAGTACTTC. This sequence joins TRBV7-9 and TRBJ2-5; TRBD2 agrees at 8 bases. CDR1 and CDR2 (germline): SEHNR, FQNEAQ (reference sequence). The V and J ends lost 5 bases and 5 bases, in that order; junction bases with no gene match: 10. This CDR3 is 15 amino acids long.

The V call is TRBV6-4, the J call TRBJ2-3; D call uncertain. CDR1 is MRHNA, CDR2 SNTAGT, per germline. The CDR3 is made up of 11 amino acids. The V and J ends lost 8 bases and 5 bases respectively, with 8 bases between them. CDR3 sequence: CASRSGDTQYF. For the CDR3, the DNA is TGTGCCAGCCGATCGGGAGATACGCAGTATTTT.

DNA for the CDR3: TGTGCCAGCAGCCCCGGAGGTAGCGGAAACAATGAGCAGTTCTTC. It encodes CASSPGGSGNNEQFF. V is TRBV5-4 and J is TRBJ2-1, with D tentatively TRBD2 (6 bases). V lost 4 bases and J lost 5, with 16 bases in between. CDR3 length equals 15 residues. Germline lookup yields CDR1 SGHNT and CDR2 YYREEE (reference sequence).

The chain uses TRBV6-5 and TRBJ1-2; D gene uncertain. This CDR3 is built from 14 residues. CDR1 MNHEY and CDR2 SVGAGI come from the germline V gene. V lost 4 bases and J 2 bases, leaving 11 bases between the germline ends. In DNA form, the CDR3 reads TGTGCCAGCAGTTCAACCGGGGTCAACTATGGCTACACCTTC. This gives the protein CASSSTGVNYGYTF.

This clone was seen once. V gene TRBV4-2 combines with J gene TRBJ2-1, with 8 bases that match TRBD2. Germline lookup yields CDR1 LGHNA and CDR2 YNFKEQ. The CDR3 runs 16 residues. After removal of 4 bases from V and 7 bases from J, the junction contained 12 bases not matched to a gene. The CDR3 here is CASSPRPSGGFNEQFF. The CDR3 coding sequence is TGTGCCAGCAGCCCGCGGCCCAGCGGGGGATTTAATGAGCAGTTCTTC.

The rearrangement links TRBV5-6 to TRBJ2-7; the D gene is possibly TRBD1 (6 bases). V lost 1 base and J 6 bases, leaving 8 bases between the germline ends. This CDR3 region has 12 residues. Germline V gene lookup returns CDR1 SGHDT and CDR2 YYEEEE. CDR3 DNA: TGTGCCAGCAGCTTGACAGGGCGCGAGCAGTACTTC. As protein: CASSLTGREQYF.

The rearrangement links TRBV28 to TRBJ1-5, with D possibly TRBD1 on 6 matching bases. The CDR3 is 18 residues long. Germline V lookup: CDR1 MDHEN, CDR2 SYDVKM. Trimming shortened V by 5 bases and J by 1 base, and 21 bases separated the two germline ends. CDR3 DNA sequence: TGTGCCAGCAGTCTCTTAGGGGCAGGGGCGAAAAGCAATCAGCCCCAGCATTTT. It translates to CASSLLGAGAKSNQPQHF. The whole variable domain, remainder taken from reference TRBV28 and TRBJ1-5, is DVKVTQSSRYLVKRTGEKVFLECVQDMDHENMFWYRQDPGLGLRLIYFSYDVKMKEKGDIPEGYSVSREKKERFSLILESASTNQTSMYLCASSLLGAGAKSNQPQHFGDGTRLSIL.

The gene calls are TRBV28 and TRBJ1-2; D call uncertain. V lost 7 bases and J 6 bases, leaving 24 bases between the germline ends. The CDR3 totals 16 residues. Germline lookup yields CDR1 MDHEN and CDR2 SYDVKM. This CDR3 reads CASTKMAGPRSHGYTF. As DNA, the CDR3 is TGTGCCAGCACTAAAATGGCAGGCCCGAGATCACATGGCTACACCTTC.

The rearrangement links TRBV4-1 to TRBJ1-5; weak D call: TRBD1 (5 bases). The CDR3 is 16 residues long. Trimming removed 0 bases from V and 6 bases from J, with 15 bases in between. CDR1 and CDR2 from the germline V gene are MGHRA and YSYEKL. The CDR3 bases are TGCGCCAGCAGCCAAGATAGTCGGGGGATCGGTCAGCCCCAGCATTTT. Protein product: CASSQDSRGIGQPQHF.

This clone was detected once. The rearrangement uses TRBV30 and TRBJ1-5, with a possible D match to TRBD1 (6 bases). The length of the CDR3 is 13 residues. Per germline, CDR1 GTSNPN and CDR2 SVGIG (reference sequence). Between the trimmed V and J ends, which lost 1 base and 7 bases, there was a span of 11 bases. The CDR3: CAWSGGLRQPQHF. The CDR3, as DNA: TGTGCCTGGAGTGGGGGGCTTCGGCAGCCCCAGCATTTT.

This chain links TRBV29-1 with TRBJ2-5, with D possibly TRBD1 on 5 matching bases. This CDR3 is built from 14 residues. The V and J ends lost 7 bases and 4 bases respectively, with 19 bases between them. Germline CDR1 and CDR2: SQVTM and ANQGSEA. The CDR3 DNA reads TGCAGCGCGGCCCCCTGGGGCGTGGGAGAGACCCAGTACTTC. This translates into CSAAPWGVGETQYF.

Only a few counts were recorded for this clone. CDR3 protein: CATSKQGLANEKLFF. DNA for the CDR3: TGTGCCACTAGCAAACAGGGGTTGGCGAATGAAAAACTGTTTTTT. The gene calls are TRBV19 and TRBJ1-4; 7 nucleotides match TRBD1. After removal of 10 bases from V and 5 bases from J, the junction contained 13 bases not matched to a gene. The length of the CDR3 is 15 residues. Germline CDR1 reads LNHDA; CDR2 reads SQIVND (reference sequence).

This clone has a handful of counts. This sequence joins TRBV2 and TRBJ1-3; TRBD1 agrees at 7 bases. The germline V gene has CDR1 SNHLY and CDR2 FYNNEI. J was trimmed by 0 bases and V by 1 base; bases with no gene match: 9. The CDR3 has 18 residues. This chain's CDR3 is CASSEGPGQWSSGNTIYF. CDR3 in DNA: TGTGCCAGCAGTGAAGGCCCGGGACAGTGGAGCTCTGGAAACACCATATATTTT.

The rearrangement uses TRBV5-1 and TRBJ1-3; 7 nucleotides agree with TRBD1. Germline CDR1 and CDR2: SGHRS and YFSETQ. The CDR3 covers 16 residues. V dropped 0 bases and J dropped 5; count of bases not matched to a gene: 8. CDR3 nucleotide sequence: TGCGCCAGCAGCTTGGCCTACAGGGGATCCCGAAACACCATATATTTT. It is translated as CASSLAYRGSRNTIYF.

The chain combines TRBV2 with TRBJ1-1; 7 nucleotides line up with TRBD1. The CDR3 consists of 14 residues. Germline loops: CDR1 SNHLY, CDR2 FYNNEI. Trimming removed 8 bases from V and 5 bases from J; junction bases left unmatched: 11. CDR3 DNA: TGTGCCAGCGGGCCCAACAGGGGACGGACTGAAGCTTTCTTT. This encodes CASGPNRGRTEAFF.

The rearrangement uses TRBV2 and TRBJ1-2, with D perhaps TRBD1 (5 bases). Germline V lookup: CDR1 SNHLY, CDR2 FYNNEI. The CDR3 is 14 residues long. Trimming pared 8 bases from V and 7 bases from J, leaving 20 bases between. CDR3 residues: CASEPGGGTSGYTF. In nucleotides, the CDR3 is TGTGCCAGCGAACCCGGGGGGGGGACGAGTGGCTACACCTTC.

The rearrangement links TRBV19 to TRBJ2-5, with TRBD1 matching over 9 bases. Trimming cost V 9 bases and J 4 bases; bases outside gene matches: 9. This CDR3 contains 14 residues. Germline V gives CDR1 LNHDA, CDR2 SQIVND (reference sequence). CDR3 coding DNA: TGTGCCAGCAACGGACAGGGGCGGGGAGAGACCCAGTACTTC. Its protein is CASNGQGRGETQYF. Combining the CDR3 with reference TRBV19 and TRBJ2-5 gives the whole variable domain DGGITQSPKYLFRKEGQNVTLSCEQNLNHDAMYWYRQDPGQGLRLIYYSQIVNDFQKGDIAEGYSVSREKKESFPLTVTSAQKNPTAFYLCASNGQGRGETQYFGPGTRLLVL.

This chain connects TRBV5-4 to TRBJ2-1; the match to TRBD2 covers 7 bases. Losses at the gene ends were 5 bases for V and 1 base for J; bases not matched to a gene: 6. Germline V gene data show CDR1 as SGHNT and CDR2 as YYREEE (reference sequence). The CDR3 is 15 residues long. CDR3 loop: CASSKGGESYNEQFF. DNA for the CDR3: TGTGCCAGCAGTAAGGGAGGGGAATCCTACAATGAGCAGTTCTTC.